Sequencing of this T cell receptor (beta chain) was carried out in a study of CXCR3 chemokines and chemotherapy response in bladder cancer. A single record per CDR3 protein comes from TCRdb applying MiXCR to the PCR reads. Here the sample spans about 8,900 distinct CDR3 sequences, 23% being singletons. Germline CDR1 reads ENHRY; CDR2 reads SYGVKD. Trimming took 2 bases from V and 4 from J; bases not matched to a gene: 9. This CDR3 comprises 17 residues. V usage is TRBV10-3 and J usage is TRBJ1-3; TRBD1 matches at 9 bases. Sample acquisition took place from a patient whose treatment included neoadjuvant chemotherapy. The TCR was taken from a human donor with bladder cancer that did not respond to neoadjuvant chemotherapy. This CDR3 reads CAISEGQGNTGGNTIYF. The CDR3 nucleotides are TGTGCCATCAGTGAGGGACAGGGGAACACAGGCGGAAACACCATATATTTT.